The 20 T cell receptor beta chains below all came from one sample that was sequenced in a study of blood T cells in healthy people across ages. For the second PCR, which ran for about 6 to 12 cycles, a sample-barcoded 5' primer and a J-beta primer mix were used. TCRdb re-called the 5' RACE reads through MiXCR, storing one row per CDR3 protein. The table lists under 2 million distinct CDR3 sequences, almost 35% of them singletons. The specimen sequenced was blood. The receptors derive from a woman aged 25 to 39 in good health.

This clonotype was counted between two and nine times. The chain uses TRBV20-1 and TRBJ1-2, with D maybe TRBD1 (5 bases). CDR1 and CDR2 (germline): DFQATT, SNEGSKA (reference sequence). The CDR3 totals 14 residues. CDR3 DNA: TGCAGCAGGGTGGGAGATAGGAGTAACTATGGCTACACCTTC. Translation gives CSRVGDRSNYGYTF.

A few counts support this clonotype. This chain joins TRBV30 and TRBJ1-2, with 9 bases lining up with TRBD1. The V gene end was trimmed by 3 bases and the J gene end by 7 bases; junction bases not matched to a gene: 3. CDR3 size: 12 residues. Germline V gene data show CDR1 as GTSNPN and CDR2 as SVGIG (reference sequence). CDR3 sequence (DNA): TGTGCCTGGAGCGGGACAGGGACTGGCTACACCTTC. Its translation is CAWSGTGTGYTF.

This clonotype was detected once. The chain employs TRBV20-1 and TRBJ2-3, with TRBD2 matching over 10 bases. CDR1 is DFQATT, CDR2 SNEGSKA, per germline (reference sequence). V gave up 6 bases and J gave up 5 bases; unmatched junction bases: 14. The CDR3 length is 16 residues. Written as DNA, the CDR3 is TGCAGTGCCTCCCCGCGCAGCGGGGGGGCGTTAGATACGCAGTATTTT. It is translated as CSASPRSGGALDTQYF.

This clonotype has only a few counts. The chain uses TRBV7-6 and TRBJ2-2; 8 nucleotides match TRBD2. Germline V gene sequence: CDR1 SGHVS, CDR2 FNYEAQ. J lost 4 bases, V lost 5 bases, and 9 bases had no gene match. The length of the CDR3 is 16 residues. The CDR3, as DNA: TGTGCCAGCAGCCTCGACTCCGCGGGGGGCACCGGGGAGCTGTTTTTT. Its translation: CASSLDSAGGTGELFF.

The chain joins TRBV20-1 to TRBJ1-1; 12 bases agree with TRBD1. The germline V gene encodes CDR1 DFQATT and CDR2 SNEGSKA (reference sequence). With 4 bases clipped from V and 0 bases from J, the junction kept 6 bases outside the gene matches. CDR3 length equals 16 residues. CDR3 amino acids: CSAITGTGGMNTEAFF. In DNA form, the CDR3 reads TGCAGTGCTATCACCGGGACAGGGGGCATGAACACTGAAGCTTTCTTT.

The chain carries TRBV15 and TRBJ2-5; D call uncertain. Trimming shortened V by 0 bases and J by 2 bases, and 13 bases separated the two germline ends. Looked up from germline, CDR1 is LNHNV and CDR2 is YYDKDF (reference sequence). The CDR3 runs to 16 residues. CDR3 sequence: CATSRDLRSQQETQYF. Written as DNA, the CDR3 is TGTGCCACCAGCAGAGATTTACGGAGCCAGCAAGAGACCCAGTACTTC.

The chain carries TRBV12-3 or TRBV12-4 and TRBJ2-3, with no clear D. The ends were cut back, 5 bases at V and 2 bases at J, with 14 bases in the middle. The CDR3 runs 15 residues. CDR3: CASSPRAVLTDTQYF. The CDR3 region has the DNA TGTGCCAGCAGTCCTAGGGCAGTCCTCACAGATACGCAGTATTTT.

Details on this clonotype: Relative to the germline gene, one junction end is altered; a read error may explain this. J is TRBJ2-6 and V is TRBV18; D remains ambiguous. Per the germline V gene, CDR1 is KGHSH and CDR2 is LQKENI. This CDR3 region has 16 residues. The CDR3 sequence is CAGSPPARSGANVLTF. In DNA, the CDR3 is TGTGCCGGCTCACCACCAGCACGCTCTGGAGCCAACGTCCTGACTTTC.

This rearrangement joins TRBV6-1 to TRBJ2-7; 13 nucleotides align to TRBD2. V lost 7 bases, J lost 0 bases, and 9 bases stayed unmatched. CDR3 size: 17 residues. CDR1 and CDR2 from the germline V gene are MNHNS and SASEGT. This CDR3 is CASNLGTSGVSSYEQYF. Written as DNA, the CDR3 is TGTGCCAGCAACCTAGGGACTAGCGGGGTAAGCTCCTACGAGCAGTACTTC.

A few counts support this clonotype. As DNA, the CDR3 is TGTGCCAGCAGCTTAGTTACGGGAGGGAAGTCCTACAATGAGCAGTTCTTC. It specifies CASSLVTGGKSYNEQFF. The chain recombines TRBV7-9 with TRBJ2-1, with TRBD2 matching 8 bases. Germline values: CDR1 SEHNR, CDR2 FQNEAQ (reference sequence). Germline trimming cut 1 base from V and 1 base from J; bases unmatched to any gene: 6. The CDR3 contains 17 residues.

This clonotype has just a few counts. The chain joins TRBV5-1 to TRBJ2-5, with 8 bases identical to TRBD2. Germline V CDR1 and CDR2: SGHRS, YFSETQ. The CDR3 runs 16 residues. Losses at the gene ends were 0 bases for V and 5 bases for J; bases not matched to a gene: 9. CDR3 in DNA: TGCGCCAGCAGCTTGGCCCCGACTAGCGCGGGGGAGACCCAGTACTTC. Protein sequence: CASSLAPTSAGETQYF. The full variable domain, rest sourced from reference TRBV5-1 and TRBJ2-5, is KAGVTQTPRYLIKTRGQQVTLSCSPISGHRSVSWYQQTPGQGLQFLFEYFSETQRNKGNFPGRFSGRQFSNSRSEMNVSTLELGDSALYLCASSLAPTSAGETQYFGPGTRLLVL.

This clonotype was observed a few times. This chain joins TRBV21-1 and TRBJ2-5; TRBD2, the table's D call, was not compared with the DNA. The DNA end favors TRBJ2-7, so the J call may be wrong. TRBV21-1 is tagged as a pseudogene. The CDR3 sequence is 14 residues long. CDR3 sequence: CASSKAAGGSEQYF. The DNA of the CDR3 is TGTGCCAGCAGCAAAGCAGCGGGCGGTTCCGAGCAGTACTTC.

The chain joins TRBV11-2 to TRBJ1-2; D may be TRBD1 (5 bases). The germline V gene has CDR1 SGHAT and CDR2 FQNNGV. V lost 1 base and J lost 7, with 10 bases in between. CDR3 length: 13 residues. The CDR3 region is CASSLAQAFGYTF. The CDR3 bases are TGTGCCAGCAGCTTAGCACAGGCGTTTGGCTACACCTTC. Based on the CDR3 plus reference TRBV11-2 and TRBJ1-2, the full variable domain is EAGVAQSPRYKIIEKRQSVAFWCNPISGHATLYWYQQILGQGPKLLIQFQNNGVVDDSQLPKDRFSAERLKGVDSTLKIQPAKLEDSAVYLCASSLAQAFGYTFGSGTRLTVV.

The V call is TRBV28, the J call TRBJ2-2, with a tentative D call TRBD2 (6 bases). V was cut by 3 bases and J by 2 bases, with 13 bases left in between. This CDR3 is 16 amino acids long. CDR1 is MDHEN and CDR2 is SYDVKM in the germline V gene. In nucleotides, the CDR3 is TGTGCCAGCAGTTTTGTCTCGGGACTTAACACCGGGGAGCTGTTTTTT. This gives the protein CASSFVSGLNTGELFF.

In its sample, this clonotype was seen many times. This chain uses TRBV29-1 with TRBJ1-2; TRBD1 aligns across 7 bases. J was trimmed by 7 bases and V by 5 bases; bases with no gene match: 7. From germline, CDR1 is SQVTM and CDR2 ANQGSEA. There are 12 residues in the CDR3. Here the CDR3 DNA reads TGCAGCGTTACCGACAGGGAGACTGGCTACACCTTC. Its protein product is CSVTDRETGYTF.

This chain joins TRBV20-1 and TRBJ2-1; 8 bases match TRBD2. Germline values: CDR1 DFQATT, CDR2 SNEGSKA (reference sequence). With V trimmed by 0 bases and J by 1 base, 17 bases remained unmatched. The CDR3 extends over 20 amino acids. In nucleotides, the CDR3 is TGCAGTGCTAGAGATCAAGGGATTTCTGGAGGGACTAGTTCCTACAATGAGCAGTTCTTC. It translates to CSARDQGISGGTSSYNEQFF.

For this clonotype: Being one base from a much bigger clone, this may be a read error. V and J are TRBV10-2 and TRBJ2-5, with D perhaps matching TRBD1 or TRBD2 (5 bases each). The CDR3 spans 14 residues. Germline CDR1 WSHSY, CDR2 SAAADI. CDR3 nucleotide sequence: TGCGCCAGCAGGGAGTCGGGGACGACGGGGACCCAGTACTTC. As protein: CASRESGTTGTQYF.

This clonotype was picked up a small number of times. The chain employs TRBV28 and TRBJ2-2; the match to TRBD2 covers 8 bases. Losses at the gene ends were 8 bases for V and 7 bases for J; bases not matched to a gene: 3. The germline V gene encodes CDR1 MDHEN and CDR2 SYDVKM. The CDR3 runs 12 residues. CDR3 sequence (DNA): TGTGCCAGCGGCGGGAGGAGCGGGGAGCTGTTTTTT. Its protein product is CASGGRSGELFF.

The V gene is TRBV20-1, the J gene TRBJ2-1; TRBD1 is a possible D gene (6 bases). Trimming removed 5 bases from V and 4 bases from J, with 12 bases in between. Germline V lookup: CDR1 DFQATT, CDR2 SNEGSKA (reference sequence). This CDR3 has 13 amino acids. The CDR3 DNA reads as TGCAGTGCTCCCGGGACACCGTACAATGAGCAGTTCTTC. It specifies CSAPGTPYNEQFF.

A note on this clonotype: This may be a read error: a much more frequent sequence differs by one nucleotide. This chain uses TRBV7-9 with TRBJ1-1; 9 bases are a match to TRBD1. The CDR3 covers 13 residues. CDR1 is SEHNR, CDR2 FQNEAQ, per germline (reference sequence). CDR3 sequence (DNA): TGTGCCAGCAACTTACGACAGGGGGCTGAAGCTTTCTTT. Its protein is CASNLRQGAEAFF.